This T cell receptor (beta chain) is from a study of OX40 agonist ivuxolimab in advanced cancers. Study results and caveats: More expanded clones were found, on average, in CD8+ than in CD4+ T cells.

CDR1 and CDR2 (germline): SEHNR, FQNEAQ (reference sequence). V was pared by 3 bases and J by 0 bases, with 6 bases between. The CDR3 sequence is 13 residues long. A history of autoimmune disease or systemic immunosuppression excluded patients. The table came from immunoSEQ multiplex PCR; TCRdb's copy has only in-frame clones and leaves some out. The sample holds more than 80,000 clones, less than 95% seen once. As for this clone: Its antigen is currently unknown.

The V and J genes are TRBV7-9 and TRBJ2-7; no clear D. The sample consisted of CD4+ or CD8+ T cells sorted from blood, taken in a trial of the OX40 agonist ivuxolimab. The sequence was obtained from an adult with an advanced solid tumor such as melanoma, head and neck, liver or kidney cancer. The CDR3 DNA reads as TGTGCCAGCAGCTTTCGAAACTCCTACGAGCAGTACTTC. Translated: CASSFRNSYEQYF.